Below are 20 T cell receptor beta chains sequenced from a single sample in a study of cytomegalovirus exposure and HLA in healthy donors. The study ran its PCR with 60 Vbeta and 13 Jbeta primers. The table came from immunoSEQ multiplex PCR; TCRdb's copy has only in-frame clones and leaves some out. There are 150,000 or so clones in the sample; about 80% occur only once, and approximately 5.7% lies in the top ten. The sequencing sample was made of PBMCs. These receptors were taken from a man aged 25 to 40 in good health and CMV-seropositive.

V is TRBV7-2 and J is TRBJ2-1; a weak D match, TRBD2 (7 bases). The CDR3 contains 15 residues. V lost 1 base and J 12 bases, leaving 19 bases between the germline ends. Germline CDR1 reads SGHTA; CDR2 reads FQGNSA. The CDR3 reads CASSLGAGQNMRQFF. The CDR3 region has the DNA TGTGCCAGCAGCTTAGGAGCGGGACAAAACATGAGGCAGTTCTTC.

This clone was counted once. J is TRBJ2-7 and V is TRBV7-2, with 10 bases identical to TRBD1. The germline gives CDR1 SGHTA, CDR2 FQGNSA. V dropped 5 bases and J dropped 4; count of bases not matched to a gene: 5. The CDR3 spans 14 residues. CDR3 sequence: CASSRDRGRYEQYF. The CDR3 DNA reads as TGTGCCAGCAGCCGGGACAGGGGAAGGTACGAGCAGTACTTC.

This sequence joins TRBV7-2 and TRBJ2-3; TRBD1 matches 8 bases. CDR1 and CDR2 (germline): SGHTA, FQGNSA. The CDR3 has 14 amino acids. J lost 8 bases, V lost 5 bases, and 9 bases had no gene match. This CDR3 is CASSPDRGSATQYF. The CDR3 DNA reads TGTGCCAGCAGCCCAGACAGGGGAAGCGCTACGCAGTATTTT.

In its sample, this clone was seen once. The CDR3 reads CASSLGSGMYNEQFF. Here the CDR3 DNA reads TGTGCCAGCAGCTTAGGTAGCGGGATGTACAATGAGCAGTTCTTC. V gene TRBV5-4 combines with J gene TRBJ2-1, with 8 bases matching TRBD2. The germline V gene has CDR1 SGHNT and CDR2 YYREEE (reference sequence). V shed 2 bases, J shed 4 bases, and the junction held 5 bases outside the gene matches. This CDR3 region has 15 residues. Full variable domain (remainder filled in from reference TRBV5-4 and TRBJ2-1): ETGVTQSPTHLIKTRGQQVTLRCSSQSGHNTVSWYQQALGQGPQFIFQYYREEENGRGNFPPRFSGLQFPNYSSELNVNALELDDSALYLCASSLGSGMYNEQFFGPGTRLTVL.

The CDR3 region has the DNA TGTGCCAGCAGCGTCGGGACAGGTGATGAGCAGTTCTTC. It translates to CASSVGTGDEQFF. The chain joins TRBV13 to TRBJ2-1; the match to TRBD1 covers 8 bases. This CDR3 comprises 13 residues. Losses at the gene ends were 5 bases for V and 8 bases for J; bases not matched to a gene: 5. Germline V gene data show CDR1 as PRHDT and CDR2 as FYEKMQ (reference sequence).

The chain is built from TRBV28 and TRBJ1-6; no clear D. With 4 bases removed from V and 8 bases from J, the gap between germline ends came to 12 bases. The CDR3 is made up of 14 amino acids. Germline values: CDR1 MDHEN, CDR2 SYDVKM. CDR3 region: CASSSPQAYSPLHF. CDR3 nucleotides: TGTGCCAGCAGTTCGCCCCAGGCCTATTCACCCCTCCACTTT.

The chain has TRBV19 and TRBJ2-5, with 9 bases matching TRBD1. The CDR3 consists of 14 residues. V was clipped by 5 bases and J by 11 bases; unmatched bases: 12. Germline V gene data show CDR1 as LNHDA and CDR2 as SQIVND (reference sequence). The CDR3 sequence is CASSPRTGAVEQYF. The CDR3 bases are TGTGCCAGTAGTCCGAGGACAGGGGCTGTTGAGCAGTACTTC. The full variable domain, completed using reference TRBV19 and TRBJ2-5, is DGGITQSPKYLFRKEGQNVTLSCEQNLNHDAMYWYRQDPGQGLRLIYYSQIVNDFQKGDIAEGYSVSREKKESFPLTVTSAQKNPTAFYLCASSPRTGAVEQYFGPGTRLLVL.

The chain recombines TRBV5-4 with TRBJ1-4, with TRBD1 matching over 10 bases. There are 15 residues in the CDR3. The ends lost 4 bases at V and 7 bases at J; junction bases unmatched: 7. CDR1 and CDR2 (germline): SGHNT, YYREEE (reference sequence). CDR3 sequence: CASSTDRGRGEKLFF. The CDR3 nucleotides are TGTGCCAGCAGCACCGACAGGGGGCGGGGTGAAAAACTGTTTTTT.

V and J are TRBV10-3 and TRBJ2-7; D gene ambiguous. From germline, CDR1 is ENHRY and CDR2 SYGVKD. The CDR3 length is 11 residues. V lost 10 bases, J lost 3 bases, and 10 bases lay in between. This CDR3 is CATSRYYEQYF. The CDR3 DNA reads TGTGCCACAAGCCGATACTACGAGCAGTACTTC.

The rearrangement uses TRBV7-9 and TRBJ2-7; 9 nucleotides align to TRBD1. CDR1 and CDR2 from the germline V gene are SEHNR and FQNEAQ (reference sequence). Trimming at V came to 1 base and at J to 1 base, leaving 5 bases not matched to a gene. The CDR3 extends over 16 amino acids. DNA for the CDR3: TGTGCCAGCAGCTTAGTCCCGGGACAGGGTTCCTACGAGCAGTACTTC. Encoded protein: CASSLVPGQGSYEQYF.

The rearrangement links TRBV9 to TRBJ2-3; D not resolved. The CDR3 is made up of 13 amino acids. Trimming removed 0 bases from V and 3 bases from J, with 5 bases in between. Germline-derived CDR1 and CDR2 are SGDLS and YYNGEE. The CDR3 reads CASSVVRTDTQYF. Here the CDR3 DNA reads TGTGCCAGCAGCGTAGTTCGGACAGATACGCAGTATTTT.

The chain couples TRBV11-2 to TRBJ2-6; 7 bases map to TRBD1. This CDR3 contains 15 residues. Germline loops: CDR1 SGHAT, CDR2 FQNNGV. J gave up 2 bases and V 5 bases, and 3 bases lay outside the gene matches. The CDR3 DNA reads TGTGCCAGCAGCCCACAGGGGACTGGGGCCAACGTCCTGACTTTC. Encoded protein: CASSPQGTGANVLTF.

The gene calls are TRBV28 and TRBJ2-3, with D unclear. The CDR3 runs 13 residues. Trimming shortened V by 4 bases and J by 10 bases, and 15 bases separated the two germline ends. Germline-derived CDR1 and CDR2 are MDHEN and SYDVKM. Here the CDR3 reads CASSSSGPFAQYF. The CDR3 nucleotides read TGTGCCAGCAGTTCCTCTGGCCCTTTTGCGCAGTATTTT.

The chain couples TRBV30 to TRBJ2-5; TRBD1 is a possible D gene (5 bases). V was shortened by 0 bases and J by 2 bases, with 13 bases between the two germline ends. This CDR3 contains 15 residues. Germline loops: CDR1 GTSNPN, CDR2 SVGIG (reference sequence). The CDR3 sequence: CAWSVFGGAQETQYF. The CDR3 DNA is TGTGCCTGGAGTGTATTCGGTGGGGCTCAAGAGACCCAGTACTTC. Full variable domain (remainder filled in from reference TRBV30 and TRBJ2-5): SQTIHQWPATLVQPVGSPLSLECTVEGTSNPNLYWYRQAAGRGLQLLFYSVGIGQISSEVPQNLSASRPQDRQFILSSKKLLLSDSGFYLCAWSVFGGAQETQYFGPGTRLLVL.

V and J are TRBV2 and TRBJ2-2; D is ambiguous. The length of the CDR3 is 12 residues. The ends were cut back, 3 bases at V and 6 bases at J, with 5 bases in the middle. Germline assignment: CDR1 SNHLY and CDR2 FYNNEI. CDR3 DNA sequence: TGTGCCAGCAGTGACGGGTCCGGGGAGCTGTTTTTT. It specifies CASSDGSGELFF.

The chain employs TRBV28 and TRBJ2-5; D may be TRBD2 (5 bases). The DNA end favors TRBJ2-7, so the J call may be wrong. The CDR3 runs to 13 residues. Germline lookup yields CDR1 MDHEN and CDR2 SYDVKM. For the CDR3, the DNA is TGTGCCAGCAGCCGTAGCGCTCCCTACGAGCAGTACTTC. Protein sequence: CASSRSAPYEQYF.

The chain is built from TRBV6-5 and TRBJ1-5; unclear D gene. The CDR3 length is 12 residues. Germline values: CDR1 MNHEY, CDR2 SVGAGI. Trimming cost V 7 bases and J 9 bases, with 13 bases left between them. The CDR3 region is CASTSGEGPQHF. CDR3 nucleotide sequence: TGTGCCAGCACCTCCGGGGAGGGGCCCCAGCATTTT.

J is TRBJ2-1 and V is TRBV13; D is unclear. Trimming took 4 bases from V and 5 from J, leaving 12 bases between them. Germline CDR1 and CDR2: PRHDT and FYEKMQ (reference sequence). The CDR3 has 14 residues. CDR3 region: CASSSPEEHNEQFF. CDR3 DNA: TGTGCCAGCAGCTCCCCCGAGGAACACAATGAGCAGTTCTTC. The full variable domain, completed using reference TRBV13 and TRBJ2-1, is AAGVIQSPRHLIKEKRETATLKCYPIPRHDTVYWYQQGPGQDPQFLISFYEKMQSDKGSIPDRFSAQQFSDYHSELNMSSLELGDSALYFCASSSPEEHNEQFFGPGTRLTVL.

The chain recombines TRBV5-1 with TRBJ2-1; 13 bases match TRBD2. Germline CDR1 is SGHRS and CDR2 is YFSETQ. The CDR3 is 16 residues long. The junction had 3 bases not matched to a gene; V was cut back by 4 bases and J by 2 bases. CDR3 in DNA: TGCGCCAGCAGCCTCGGACTAGCGGGAGCCTACAATGAGCAGTTCTTC. This sequence encodes CASSLGLAGAYNEQFF.

CDR3 sequence: CASSYSAGFSYEQYF. The CDR3, as DNA: TGTGCCAGCAGTTACTCCGCGGGGTTTTCCTACGAGCAGTACTTC. The chain has TRBV6-5 and TRBJ2-7, with D tentatively TRBD2 (6 bases). This CDR3 contains 15 residues. Deletions cut 0 bases from V and 1 base from J, with 10 bases between. Looked up from germline, CDR1 is MNHEY and CDR2 is SVGAGI.